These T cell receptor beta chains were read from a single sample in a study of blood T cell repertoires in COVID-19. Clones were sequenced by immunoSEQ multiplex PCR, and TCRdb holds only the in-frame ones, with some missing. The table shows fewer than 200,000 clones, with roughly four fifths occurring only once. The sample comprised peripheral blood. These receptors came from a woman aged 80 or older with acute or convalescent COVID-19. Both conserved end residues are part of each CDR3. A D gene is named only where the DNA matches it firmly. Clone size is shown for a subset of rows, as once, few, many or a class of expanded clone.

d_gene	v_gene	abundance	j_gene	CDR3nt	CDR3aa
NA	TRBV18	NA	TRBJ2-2	TGTGCCAGCTCACCCCCTAGTGTGCCCGGGGAGCTGTTTTTT	CASSPPSVPGELFF
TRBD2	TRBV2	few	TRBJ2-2	TGTGCCAGCAGTGGATATCGGCTAGCGGGAGTCGGGACCGGGGAGCTGTTTTTT	CASSGYRLAGVGTGELFF
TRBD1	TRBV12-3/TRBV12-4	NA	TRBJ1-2	TGTGCCAGCAGTTGGGACAGGGGATACGGCTACACCTTC	CASSWDRGYGYTF
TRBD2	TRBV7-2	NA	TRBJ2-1	TGTGCCAGCAGCTGGACTAGTTACAATGAGCAGTTCTTC	CASSWTSYNEQFF
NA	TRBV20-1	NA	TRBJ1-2	TGCAGTGCTAGTGAAAAGGGGAATTCCTATGGCTACACCTTC	CSASEKGNSYGYTF
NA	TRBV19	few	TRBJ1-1	TGTGCCAGTAGTCCCCGGGGGGCTGAAGCTTTCTTT	CASSPRGAEAFF
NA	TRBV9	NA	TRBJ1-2	TGTGCCAGCAGCGTAAGAACAGGGTATGGCTACACCTTC	CASSVRTGYGYTF
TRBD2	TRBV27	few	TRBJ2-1	TGTGCCAGCAGTTTCGGACTAGCGGGAGGATCAGGCAATGAGCAGTTCTTC	CASSFGLAGGSGNEQFF
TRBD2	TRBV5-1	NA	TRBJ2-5	TGCGCCAGCAGCTTGGAACCTAGCGGACAAGAGACCCAGTACTTC	CASSLEPSGQETQYF
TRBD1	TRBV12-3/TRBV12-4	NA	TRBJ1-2	TGTGCCAGCAGCCCGGTGTCAGGGGGGTACACCTTC	CASSPVSGGYTF
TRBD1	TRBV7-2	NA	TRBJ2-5	TGTGCCAGCAGCTTAGTAGGACAGGGGGCGGGGGAGACCCAGTACTTC	CASSLVGQGAGETQYF
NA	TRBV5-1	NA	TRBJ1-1	TGCGCCAGCAGCCTAACGACAGTATACACTGAAGCTTTCTTT	CASSLTTVYTEAFF
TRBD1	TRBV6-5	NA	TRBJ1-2	TGTGCCAGCAGCTTGGACAGGCGAGGCTACACCTTC	CASSLDRRGYTF
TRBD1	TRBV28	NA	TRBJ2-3	TGTGCCACAGGGGGTAGGACAGATACGCAGTATTTT	CATGGRTDTQYF
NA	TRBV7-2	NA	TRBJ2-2	TGTGCCAGCAGCCCGCAGGGAAACACCGGGGAGCTGTTTTTT	CASSPQGNTGELFF
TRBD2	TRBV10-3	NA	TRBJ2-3	TGTGCCACCCGACTAGCGGGAGCAGGGGGCACAGATACGCAGTATTTT	CATRLAGAGGTDTQYF
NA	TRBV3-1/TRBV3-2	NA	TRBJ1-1	TGTGCCAGCAGCTTCGAGACCCTTGGAGGCACTGAAGCTTTCTTT	CASSFETLGGTEAFF
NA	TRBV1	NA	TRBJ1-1	TGCACCAGCAGCCAAGTGATGCAGGGGCGCGGGTACACTGAAGCTTTCTTT	CTSSQVMQGRGYTEAFF
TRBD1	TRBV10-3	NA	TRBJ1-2	TGTGCCACCGGTCCCGGGACAGGGTTCGGCTACACCTTC	CATGPGTGFGYTF
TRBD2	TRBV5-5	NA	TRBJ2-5	TGTGCCAGCAGCGGGAGGGCCTTAGAGACCCAGTACTTC	CASSGRALETQYF
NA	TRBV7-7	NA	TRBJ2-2	TGTGCCAGCAGCCCTCGGACTGGGAACACCGGGGAGCTGTTTTTT	CASSPRTGNTGELFF
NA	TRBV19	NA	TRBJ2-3	TGTGCCAGTAGTATAGAGCGAACCACAGATACGCAGTATTTT	CASSIERTTDTQYF
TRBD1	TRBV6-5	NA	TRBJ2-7	TGTGCCAGCAGCGGCACAGACAGGGGCCTCTACGAGCAGTACTTC	CASSGTDRGLYEQYF
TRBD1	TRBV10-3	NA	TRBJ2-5	TGTGCCATCAAGCCCGCACAAAGACAGGGGAACTTAGAGACCCAGTACTTC	CAIKPAQRQGNLETQYF
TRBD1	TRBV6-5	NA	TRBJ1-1	TGTGCCAGCACTACGACAGGGGGCACTGAAGCTTTCTTT	CASTTTGGTEAFF
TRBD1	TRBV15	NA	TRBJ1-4	TGTGCCACCAGCCTCCGGGACAGGGGTGAAAAACTGTTTTTT	CATSLRDRGEKLFF
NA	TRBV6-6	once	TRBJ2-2	TGTGCCAGCACCTATCCTGGGAGCTGGATCGGGGAGCTGTTTTTT	CASTYPGSWIGELFF
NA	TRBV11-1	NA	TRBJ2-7	TGTGCCAGCAGCTTAGGCGGGTCCTCCTACGAGCAGTACTTC	CASSLGGSSYEQYF
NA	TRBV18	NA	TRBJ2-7	TGTGCCAGCTCACCACCCACCGGGACATCAGGGACGCGCGAGCAGTACTTC	CASSPPTGTSGTREQYF
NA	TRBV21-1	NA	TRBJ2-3	TGTGCCAGCAGCAATGGGCTAGCGGGAGGATGCACAGATACGCAGTATTTT	CASSNGLAGGCTDTQYF
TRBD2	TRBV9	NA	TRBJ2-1	TGTGCCAGCAAGGCGGGTAGCGGGAGAGGCAATGAGCAGTTCTTC	CASKAGSGRGNEQFF
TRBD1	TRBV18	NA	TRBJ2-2	TGTGCCAGCTCACCCACAGGGGCTAGAAACACCGGGGAGCTGTTTTTT	CASSPTGARNTGELFF
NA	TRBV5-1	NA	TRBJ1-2	TGCGCCAGCAGCTCCCGGGACACTAACCTTAACTATGGCTACACCTTC	CASSSRDTNLNYGYTF
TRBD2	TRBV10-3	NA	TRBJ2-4	TGTGCCATCAGTTCTACTAGCGGGAGTCCAGACATTCAGTACTTC	CAISSTSGSPDIQYF
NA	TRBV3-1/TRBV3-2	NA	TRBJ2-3	TGTGCCAGCAGCTACACAGATACGCAGTATTTT	CASSYTDTQYF
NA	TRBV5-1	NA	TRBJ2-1	TGCGCCAGCAGCCCGGAGCTCTCCTACAATGAGCAGTTCTTC	CASSPELSYNEQFF
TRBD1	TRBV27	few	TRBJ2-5	TGTGCCAGCAGTTCCCTCGGGACAGCCCAAGAGACCCAGTACTTC	CASSSLGTAQETQYF
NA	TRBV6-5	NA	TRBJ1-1	TGTGCCAGCGTCCCGCGTGCGTTCATGAACACTGAAGCTTTCTTT	CASVPRAFMNTEAFF
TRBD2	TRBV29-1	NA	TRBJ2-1	TGCAGCGTTGAGTTGGGACTAGCGGGAGGGTTAAATGAGCAGTTCTTC	CSVELGLAGGLNEQFF
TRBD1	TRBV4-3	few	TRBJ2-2	TGCGCCAGCAGCCAAGTGGCTGGACAGGGGGCAGCGGAGCTGTTTTTT	CASSQVAGQGAAELFF
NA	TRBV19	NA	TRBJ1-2	TGTGCCAGTAGTATGTTGAGTTGGGAAGGACTCTATGGCTACACCTTC	CASSMLSWEGLYGYTF
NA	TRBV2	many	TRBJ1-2	TGTGCCAGCAGGGAGGATCAGGGGACCTATGGCTACACCTTC	CASREDQGTYGYTF
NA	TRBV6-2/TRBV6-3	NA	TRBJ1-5	TGTGCCAGCAGCCCAACAGGACAGCCCCAGCATTTT	CASSPTGQPQHF
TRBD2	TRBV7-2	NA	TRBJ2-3	TGTGCCAGCAGCTTAACTAGCGGTCAGAGGGGGACGCAGTATTTT	CASSLTSGQRGTQYF
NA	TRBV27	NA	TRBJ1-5	TGTGCCAGCAGTTTATCACGGGGGGCTGGACAGCCCCAGCATTTT	CASSLSRGAGQPQHF
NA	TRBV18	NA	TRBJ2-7	TGTGCCAGCTCACCAGCGACAGGATGGACCTACGAGCAGTACTTC	CASSPATGWTYEQYF
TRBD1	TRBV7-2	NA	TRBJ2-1	TGTGCCAGCAGCCAAGACAGGGGAGGATACAATGAGCAGTTCTTC	CASSQDRGGYNEQFF
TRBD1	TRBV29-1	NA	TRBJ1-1	TGCAGCGTAAGCTGGACAGGGTCTGAAGCTTTCTTT	CSVSWTGSEAFF
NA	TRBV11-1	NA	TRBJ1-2	TGTGCCAGCAGCTTAGAGCGGCACTATGGCTACACCTTC	CASSLERHYGYTF
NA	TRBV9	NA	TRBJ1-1	TGTGCCAGCAGCGTAGCCACGGGGAACACTGAAGCTTTCTTT	CASSVATGNTEAFF
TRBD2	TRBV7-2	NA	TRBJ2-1	TGTGCCAGCAGCACCCTAGCGGGAGGAGACGGTGAGCAGTTCTTC	CASSTLAGGDGEQFF
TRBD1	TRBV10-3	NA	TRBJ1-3	TGTGCCATCAGTCAAAAAACGACAGGGGGAGGAAACACCATATATTTT	CAISQKTTGGGNTIYF
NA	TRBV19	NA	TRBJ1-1	TGTGCCAGTAGTATCTTACAGGGAAGGACTGAAGCTTTCTTT	CASSILQGRTEAFF
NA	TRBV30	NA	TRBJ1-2	TGTGCCTGGAGTAAGTTTTTGCGATATGGCTACACCTTC	CAWSKFLRYGYTF